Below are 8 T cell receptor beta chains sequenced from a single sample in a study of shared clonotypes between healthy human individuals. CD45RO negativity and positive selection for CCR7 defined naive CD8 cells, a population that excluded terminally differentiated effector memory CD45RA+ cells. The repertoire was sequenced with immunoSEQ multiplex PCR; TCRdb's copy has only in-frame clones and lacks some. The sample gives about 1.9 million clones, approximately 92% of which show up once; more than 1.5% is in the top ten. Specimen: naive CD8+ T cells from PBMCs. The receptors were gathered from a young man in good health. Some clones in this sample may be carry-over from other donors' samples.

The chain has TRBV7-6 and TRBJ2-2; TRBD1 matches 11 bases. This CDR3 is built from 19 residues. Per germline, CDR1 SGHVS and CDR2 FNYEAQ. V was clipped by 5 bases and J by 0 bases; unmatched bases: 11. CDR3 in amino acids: CASSPIRDRGLANTGELFF. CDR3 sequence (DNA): TGTGCCAGCAGCCCAATCCGGGACAGGGGGTTAGCGAACACCGGGGAGCTGTTTTTT.

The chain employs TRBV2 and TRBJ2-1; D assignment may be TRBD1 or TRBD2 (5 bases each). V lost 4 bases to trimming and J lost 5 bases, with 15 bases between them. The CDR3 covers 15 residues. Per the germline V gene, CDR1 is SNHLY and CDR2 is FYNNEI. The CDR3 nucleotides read TGTGCCAGCAGTGCCCGGGGCCAGATCCACAATGAGCAGTTCTTC. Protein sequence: CASSARGQIHNEQFF.

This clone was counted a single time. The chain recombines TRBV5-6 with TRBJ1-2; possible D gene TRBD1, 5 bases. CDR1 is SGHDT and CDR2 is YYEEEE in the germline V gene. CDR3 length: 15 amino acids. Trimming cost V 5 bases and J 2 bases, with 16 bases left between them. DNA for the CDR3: TGTGCCAGCAGTGCCGGGACGGATTGGAACTATGGCTACACCTTC. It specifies CASSAGTDWNYGYTF.

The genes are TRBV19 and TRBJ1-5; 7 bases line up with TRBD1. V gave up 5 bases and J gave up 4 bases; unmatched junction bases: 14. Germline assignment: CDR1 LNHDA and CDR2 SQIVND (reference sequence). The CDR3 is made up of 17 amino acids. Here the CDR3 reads CASSLRTGVLGNQPQHF. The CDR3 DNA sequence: TGTGCCAGTAGTCTTAGAACAGGGGTACTGGGGAATCAGCCCCAGCATTTT.

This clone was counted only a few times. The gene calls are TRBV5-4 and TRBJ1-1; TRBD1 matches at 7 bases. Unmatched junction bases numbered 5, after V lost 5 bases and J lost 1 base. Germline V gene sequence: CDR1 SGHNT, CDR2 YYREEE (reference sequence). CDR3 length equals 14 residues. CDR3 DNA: TGTGCCAGCAGGGAGACAGGGAGGAACACTGAAGCTTTCTTT. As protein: CASRETGRNTEAFF. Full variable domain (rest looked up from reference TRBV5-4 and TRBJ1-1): ETGVTQSPTHLIKTRGQQVTLRCSSQSGHNTVSWYQQALGQGPQFIFQYYREEENGRGNFPPRFSGLQFPNYSSELNVNALELDDSALYLCASRETGRNTEAFFGQGTRLTVV.

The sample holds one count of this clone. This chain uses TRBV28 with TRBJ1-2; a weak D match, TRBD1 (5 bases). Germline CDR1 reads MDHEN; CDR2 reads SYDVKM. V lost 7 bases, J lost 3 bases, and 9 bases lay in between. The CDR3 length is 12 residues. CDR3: CASKGEDYGYTF. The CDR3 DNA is TGTGCCAGCAAAGGGGAGGACTATGGCTACACCTTC.

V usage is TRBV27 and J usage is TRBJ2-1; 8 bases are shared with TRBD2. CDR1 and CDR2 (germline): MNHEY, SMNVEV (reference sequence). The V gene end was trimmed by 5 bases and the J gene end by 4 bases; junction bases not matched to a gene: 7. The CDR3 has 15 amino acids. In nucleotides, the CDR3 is TGTGCCAGCAGTCCCTCCCCGGGAGGGTACAATGAGCAGTTCTTC. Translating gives CASSPSPGGYNEQFF.

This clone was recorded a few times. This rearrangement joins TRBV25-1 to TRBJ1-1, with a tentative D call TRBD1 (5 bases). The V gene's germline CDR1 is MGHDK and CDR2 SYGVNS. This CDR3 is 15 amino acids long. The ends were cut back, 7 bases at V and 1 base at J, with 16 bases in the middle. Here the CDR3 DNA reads TGTGCCAGCAAGGGGTCGTGGCGGGAGAACACTGAAGCTTTCTTT. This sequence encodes CASKGSWRENTEAFF.